Below are 8 T cell receptor beta chains sequenced from a single sample in a study of cytomegalovirus exposure and HLA in healthy donors. PCR primers comprised 60 Vbeta and 13 Jbeta primers. TCRdb's copy holds only in-frame clones and misses some; the assay was immunoSEQ multiplex PCR. The profile shows some 120,000 clones, approximately 80% of them singletons. Sequencing was performed on PBMCs. The receptors here all came from a man between 40 and 49 years old in good health and CMV-seronegative.

The chain links TRBV7-2 to TRBJ1-2; no definite D call. The CDR3 contains 13 residues. With 1 base removed from V and 4 bases from J, the gap between germline ends came to 7 bases. In germline, CDR1 is SGHTA, CDR2 FQGNSA. The CDR3 nucleotides are TGTGCCAGCAGCTTAGACATGGTCTATGGCTACACCTTC. Residues: CASSLDMVYGYTF.

The chain has TRBV27 and TRBJ1-2, with 8 bases lining up with TRBD1. Germline CDR1 is MNHEY and CDR2 is SMNVEV (reference sequence). Germline trimming cut 1 base from V and 8 bases from J; bases unmatched to any gene: 6. This CDR3 contains 14 residues. CDR3 sequence reads: CASSLFQGAGGYTF. The CDR3 nucleotides read TGTGCCAGCAGTTTATTTCAGGGGGCTGGGGGCTACACCTTC.

The V gene is TRBV10-2, the J gene TRBJ2-2; 7 positions match TRBD2. Germline V CDR1 and CDR2: WSHSY, SAAADI. Germline trimming cut 6 bases from V and 1 base from J; bases unmatched to any gene: 5. There are 15 residues in the CDR3. CDR3 nucleotide sequence: TGCGCCAGCAGGGTAGCGGGCGAGAACACCGGGGAGCTGTTTTTT. The encoded protein is CASRVAGENTGELFF.

J is TRBJ2-1 and V is TRBV5-1; a weak D match, TRBD1 (8 bases). The germline gives CDR1 SGHRS, CDR2 YFSETQ. The CDR3 has 16 residues. Between the trimmed V and J ends, which lost 4 bases and 6 bases, there was a span of 20 bases. The DNA of the CDR3 is TGCGCCAGCAGCCCGGTTCAGGGGGCGGGAGTCAATGAGCAGTTCTTC. This sequence encodes CASSPVQGAGVNEQFF.

The chain joins TRBV2 to TRBJ2-1; 7 bases agree with TRBD2. Per the germline V gene, CDR1 is SNHLY and CDR2 is FYNNEI. Trimming removed 6 bases from V and 0 bases from J; junction bases left unmatched: 5. The CDR3 covers 15 residues. CDR3 region: CASRMRTSSYNEQFF. CDR3 in DNA: TGTGCCAGCAGAATGAGGACTAGCTCCTACAATGAGCAGTTCTTC.

To note about this clone: This CDR3 is missing its conserved last phenylalanine or tryptophan, likely due to a read error. V gene TRBV28 combines with J gene TRBJ2-7, with a possible D match to TRBD1 (6 bases). Looked up from germline, CDR1 is MDHEN and CDR2 is SYDVKM. The V end lost 2 bases, the J end lost 3 bases, and 8 bases lay between the germline ends. The CDR3 contains 13 residues. In nucleotides, the CDR3 is TGTGCCAGCAGTTTAGGGACATTCTACGAGCAGTACCTC. Translated, it gives CASSLGTFYEQYL.

The chain uses TRBV5-4 and TRBJ2-2, with a possible D match to TRBD2 (6 bases). The germline V gene encodes CDR1 SGHNT and CDR2 YYREEE (reference sequence). This CDR3 is 16 amino acids long. Trimming stripped 4 bases from V and 1 base from J, with 14 bases between. The CDR3: CASSPGGNLNTGELFF. The CDR3 DNA reads TGTGCCAGCAGCCCAGGAGGGAACCTGAACACCGGGGAGCTGTTTTTT.

V and J are TRBV7-7 and TRBJ2-3, with TRBD2 identical over 9 bases. Germline V lookup: CDR1 SSHAT, CDR2 FNYEAQ (reference sequence). The J segment lost 2 bases and the V segment lost 10 bases, leaving 7 bases of the junction unmatched. The CDR3 loop spans 14 amino acids. DNA for the CDR3: TGTGCCACCTTGACTAGCGGAGACACAGATACGCAGTATTTT. Amino acid sequence: CATLTSGDTDTQYF.